This TCR beta chain was documented in a study of T cells in Graves' hyperthyroidism and ophthalmopathy. CDR1 SGHAT and CDR2 FQDESV come from the germline V gene (reference sequence). V was clipped by 0 bases and J by 1 base, with 10 bases between them. CDR3 length: 15 residues. This clonotype was seen many times. Thyroid ultrasound, orbital computed tomography, clinical symptoms, and serum thyroxine and TRAb underpinned diagnoses. The TCR beta CDR3 regions underwent amplification using RNA transcripts as the source. The primer set for the first-round RT-PCR of the TCR CDR3 was HTBI. TCRdb reanalysed the multiplex PCR reads using MiXCR and keeps one entry per CDR3 protein. The repertoire holds 350,000 to 500,000 distinct CDR3 sequences, with around 15% as singletons.

The sequenced sample was blood. V gene TRBV11-1 combines with J gene TRBJ2-7; tentative D call: TRBD2 (6 bases). The clonotype originates from a woman aged 18 to 35 with Graves' hyperthyroidism. CDR3 sequence (DNA): TGTGCCAGCAGCTTAGCGGGAGGAGGTTCCTACGAGCAGTACTTC. Translated: CASSLAGGGSYEQYF.